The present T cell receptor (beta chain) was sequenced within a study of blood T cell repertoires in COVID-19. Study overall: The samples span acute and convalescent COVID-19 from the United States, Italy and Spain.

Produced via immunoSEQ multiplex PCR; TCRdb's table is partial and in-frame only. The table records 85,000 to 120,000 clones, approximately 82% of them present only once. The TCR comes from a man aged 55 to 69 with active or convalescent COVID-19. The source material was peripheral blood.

CDR3 nucleotide sequence: TGTGCCAGCAACAAGGGGCTAGCGGGAGGATACGAGCAGTACTTC. This encodes CASNKGLAGGYEQYF. The chain combines TRBV7-2 with TRBJ2-7, with 11 nucleotides matching TRBD2. J gave up 4 bases and V 7 bases, and 9 bases lay outside the gene matches. CDR1 and CDR2 from the germline V gene are SGHTA and FQGNSA. This CDR3 spans 15 amino acids.